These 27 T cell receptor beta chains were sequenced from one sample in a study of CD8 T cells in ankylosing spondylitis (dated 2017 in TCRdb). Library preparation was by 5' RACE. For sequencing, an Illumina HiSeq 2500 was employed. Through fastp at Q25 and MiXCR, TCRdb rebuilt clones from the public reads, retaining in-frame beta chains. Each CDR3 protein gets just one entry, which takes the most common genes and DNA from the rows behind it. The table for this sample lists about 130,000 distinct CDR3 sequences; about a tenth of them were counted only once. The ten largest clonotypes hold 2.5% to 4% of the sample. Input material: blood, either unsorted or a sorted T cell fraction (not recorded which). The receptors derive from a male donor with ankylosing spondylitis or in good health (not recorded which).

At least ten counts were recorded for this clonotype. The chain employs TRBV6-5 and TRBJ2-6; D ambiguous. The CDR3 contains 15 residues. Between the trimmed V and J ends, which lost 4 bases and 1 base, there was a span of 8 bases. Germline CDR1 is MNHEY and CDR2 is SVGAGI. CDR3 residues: CASSWRISGANVLTF. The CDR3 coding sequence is TGTGCCAGCAGTTGGCGAATATCTGGGGCCAACGTCCTGACTTTC.

CDR3 region: CSGFSLTMGPYEQYF. In DNA, the CDR3 is TGCAGTGGGTTTTCTCTAACGATGGGGCCCTACGAGCAGTACTTC. The chain uses TRBV20-1 and TRBJ2-7; a possible D gene is TRBD1 (5 bases). V lost 7 bases and J 2 bases, leaving 21 bases between the germline ends. The CDR3 length is 15 residues. Germline CDR1 reads DFQATT; CDR2 reads SNEGSKA (reference sequence).

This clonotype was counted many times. CDR3 loop: CASSPSRWRPTDTQYF. The CDR3 DNA reads TGTGCCAGCAGCCCTTCCAGGTGGCGCCCCACAGATACGCAGTATTTT. The rearrangement links TRBV7-2 to TRBJ2-3, with D unresolved. The CDR3 runs 16 residues. V was pared by 5 bases and J by 2 bases, with 17 bases between. The germline V gene encodes CDR1 SGHTA and CDR2 FQGNSA.

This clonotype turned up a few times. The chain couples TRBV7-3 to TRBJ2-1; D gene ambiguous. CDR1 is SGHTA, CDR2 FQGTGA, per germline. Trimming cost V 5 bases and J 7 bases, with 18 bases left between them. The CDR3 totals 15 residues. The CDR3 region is CASSLGLGVENEQFF. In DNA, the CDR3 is TGTGCCAGCAGCCTAGGGCTAGGAGTAGAGAATGAGCAGTTCTTC. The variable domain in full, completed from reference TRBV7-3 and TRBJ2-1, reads GAGVSQTPSNKVTEKGKYVELRCDPISGHTALYWYRQSLGQGPEFLIYFQGTGAADDSGLPNDRFFAVRPEGSVSTLKIQRTERGDSAVYLCASSLGLGVENEQFFGPGTRLTVL.

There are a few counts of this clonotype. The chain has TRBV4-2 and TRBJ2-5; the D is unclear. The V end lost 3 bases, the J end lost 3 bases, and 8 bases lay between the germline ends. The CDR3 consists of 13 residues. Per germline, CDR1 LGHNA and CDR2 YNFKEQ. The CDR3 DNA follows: TGTGCCAGCAGCCAGGGTAGAGAAGAGACCCAGTACTTC. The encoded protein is CASSQGREETQYF.

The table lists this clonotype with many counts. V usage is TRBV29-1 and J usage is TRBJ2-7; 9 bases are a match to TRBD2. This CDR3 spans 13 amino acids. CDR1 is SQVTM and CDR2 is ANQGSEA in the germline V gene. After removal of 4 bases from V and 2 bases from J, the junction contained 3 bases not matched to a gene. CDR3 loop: CSVVAGGPYEQYF. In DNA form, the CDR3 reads TGCAGCGTTGTGGCGGGAGGGCCCTACGAGCAGTACTTC.

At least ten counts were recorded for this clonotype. CDR3 sequence reads: CASGAGVTYEQYF. In nucleotides, the CDR3 is TGTGCCAGCGGAGCGGGAGTTACCTACGAGCAGTACTTC. The chain links TRBV7-9 to TRBJ2-7; 8 bases are a match to TRBD2. V was clipped by 8 bases and J by 2 bases; unmatched bases: 5. Germline V gene lookup returns CDR1 SEHNR and CDR2 FQNEAQ (reference sequence). CDR3 length equals 13 residues.

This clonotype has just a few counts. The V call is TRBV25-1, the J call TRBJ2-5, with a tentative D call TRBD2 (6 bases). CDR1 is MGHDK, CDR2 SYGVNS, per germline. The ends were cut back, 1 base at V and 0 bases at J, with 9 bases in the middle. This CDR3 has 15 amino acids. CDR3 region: CASSEFRGYQETQYF. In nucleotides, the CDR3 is TGTGCCAGCAGTGAATTTCGGGGGTACCAAGAGACCCAGTACTTC. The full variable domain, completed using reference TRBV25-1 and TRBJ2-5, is EADIYQTPRYLVIGTGKKITLECSQTMGHDKMYWYQQDPGMELHLIHYSYGVNSTEKGDLSSESTVSRIRTEHFPLTLESARPSHTSQYLCASSEFRGYQETQYFGPGTRLLVL.

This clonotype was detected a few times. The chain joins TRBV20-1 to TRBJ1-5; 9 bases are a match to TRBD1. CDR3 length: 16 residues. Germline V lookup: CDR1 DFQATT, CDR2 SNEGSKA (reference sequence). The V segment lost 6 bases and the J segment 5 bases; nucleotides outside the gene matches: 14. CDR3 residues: CSAGSPGTGSYQPQHF. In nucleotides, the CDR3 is TGCAGTGCGGGATCCCCCGGGACAGGGAGTTATCAGCCCCAGCATTTT.

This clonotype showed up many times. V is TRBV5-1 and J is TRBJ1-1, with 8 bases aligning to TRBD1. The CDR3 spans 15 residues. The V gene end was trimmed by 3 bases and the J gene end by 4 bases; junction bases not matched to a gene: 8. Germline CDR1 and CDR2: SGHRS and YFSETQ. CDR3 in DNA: TGCGCCAGCAGCTGGGGTCAGGGGGCAACCACTGAAGCTTTCTTT. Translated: CASSWGQGATTEAFF.

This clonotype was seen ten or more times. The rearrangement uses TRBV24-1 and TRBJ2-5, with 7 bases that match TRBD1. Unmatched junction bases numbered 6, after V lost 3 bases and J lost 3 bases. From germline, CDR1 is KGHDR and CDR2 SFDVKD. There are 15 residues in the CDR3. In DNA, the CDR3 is TGTGCCACCAGTGATCGGGACAGCATTAAAGAGACCCAGTACTTC. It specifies CATSDRDSIKETQYF.

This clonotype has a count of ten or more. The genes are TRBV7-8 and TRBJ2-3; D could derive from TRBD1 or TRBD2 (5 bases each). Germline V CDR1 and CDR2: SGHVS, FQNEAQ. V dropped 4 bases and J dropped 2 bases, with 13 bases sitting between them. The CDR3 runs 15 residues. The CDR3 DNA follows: TGTGCCAGCAGCTCCGGGACGCAAAACACAGATACGCAGTATTTT. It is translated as CASSSGTQNTDTQYF.

CDR3 in amino acids: CASSRINRQGSYEQYF. The CDR3 DNA follows: TGCGCCAGCAGCCGGATTAATCGACAGGGGTCCTACGAGCAGTACTTC. V is TRBV5-1 and J is TRBJ2-7, with 8 nucleotides matching TRBD1. The CDR3 contains 16 residues. Germline CDR1 is SGHRS and CDR2 is YFSETQ. The junction had 10 bases not matched to a gene; V was cut back by 4 bases and J by 1 base. Combining the CDR3 with reference TRBV5-1 and TRBJ2-7 gives the whole variable domain KAGVTQTPRYLIKTRGQQVTLSCSPISGHRSVSWYQQTPGQGLQFLFEYFSETQRNKGNFPGRFSGRQFSNSRSEMNVSTLELGDSALYLCASSRINRQGSYEQYFGPGTRLTVT.

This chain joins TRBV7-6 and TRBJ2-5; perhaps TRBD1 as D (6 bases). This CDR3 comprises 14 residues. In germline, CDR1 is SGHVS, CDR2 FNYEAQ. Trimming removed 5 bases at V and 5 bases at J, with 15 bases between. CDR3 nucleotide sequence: TGTGCCAGCAGCCCACGGACAGAAGAGGAGACCCAGTACTTC. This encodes CASSPRTEEETQYF.

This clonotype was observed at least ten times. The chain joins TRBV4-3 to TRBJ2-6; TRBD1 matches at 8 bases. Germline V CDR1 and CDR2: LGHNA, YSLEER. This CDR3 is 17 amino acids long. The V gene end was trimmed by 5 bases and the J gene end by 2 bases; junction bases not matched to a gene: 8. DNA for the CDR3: TGCGCCAGCAGCGCGGACAGGGTGTTAGCTGGGGCCAACGTCCTGACTTTC. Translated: CASSADRVLAGANVLTF.

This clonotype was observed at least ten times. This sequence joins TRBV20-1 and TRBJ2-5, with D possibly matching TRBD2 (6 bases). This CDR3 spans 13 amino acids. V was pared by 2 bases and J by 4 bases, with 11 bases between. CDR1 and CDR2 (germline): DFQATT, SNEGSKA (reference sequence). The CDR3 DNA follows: TGCAGTGCTAGATCTATAGCGGCAGAGACCCAGTACTTC. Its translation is CSARSIAAETQYF.

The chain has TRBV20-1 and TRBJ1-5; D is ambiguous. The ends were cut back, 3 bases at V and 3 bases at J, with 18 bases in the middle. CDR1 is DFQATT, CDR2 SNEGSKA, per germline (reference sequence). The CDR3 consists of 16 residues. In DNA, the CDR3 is TGCAGTGCTAGTGGAGGGTCGGGGTTCGACAATCAGCCCCAGCATTTT. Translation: CSASGGSGFDNQPQHF.

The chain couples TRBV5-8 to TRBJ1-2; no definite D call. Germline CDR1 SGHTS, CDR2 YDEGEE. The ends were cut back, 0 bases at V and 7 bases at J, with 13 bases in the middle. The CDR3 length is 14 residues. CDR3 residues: CASSLGQFRVGYTF. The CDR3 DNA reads TGTGCCAGCAGCTTGGGGCAGTTTAGGGTTGGCTACACCTTC.

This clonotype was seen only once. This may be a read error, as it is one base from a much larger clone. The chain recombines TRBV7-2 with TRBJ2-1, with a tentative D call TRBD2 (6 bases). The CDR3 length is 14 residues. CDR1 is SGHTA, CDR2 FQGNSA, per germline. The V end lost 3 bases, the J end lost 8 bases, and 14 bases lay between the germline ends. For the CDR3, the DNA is TGTGCCAGCAGCTTCACGGGAGTTTCCGATGAGCAGTTCTTC. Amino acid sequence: CASSFTGVSDEQFF.

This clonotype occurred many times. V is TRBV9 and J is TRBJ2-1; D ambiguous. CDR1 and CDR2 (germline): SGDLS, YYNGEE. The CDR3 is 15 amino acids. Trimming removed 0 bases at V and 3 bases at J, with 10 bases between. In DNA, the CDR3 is TGTGCCAGCAGCGTAGGGGCTACCGACTACAATGAGCAGTTCTTC. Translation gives CASSVGATDYNEQFF.

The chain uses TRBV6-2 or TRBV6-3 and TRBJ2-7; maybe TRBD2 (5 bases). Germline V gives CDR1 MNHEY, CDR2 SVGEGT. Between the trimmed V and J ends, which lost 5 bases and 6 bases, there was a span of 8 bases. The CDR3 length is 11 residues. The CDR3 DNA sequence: TGTGCCAGCAGTCACGGAGGCGAGCAGTACTTC. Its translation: CASSHGGEQYF.

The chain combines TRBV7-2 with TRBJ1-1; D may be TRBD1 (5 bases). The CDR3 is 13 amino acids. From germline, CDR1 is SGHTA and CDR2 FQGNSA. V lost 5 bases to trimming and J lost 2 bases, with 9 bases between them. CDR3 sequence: CASSVDRNTEAFF. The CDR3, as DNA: TGTGCCAGCAGCGTCGACAGAAACACTGAAGCTTTCTTT.

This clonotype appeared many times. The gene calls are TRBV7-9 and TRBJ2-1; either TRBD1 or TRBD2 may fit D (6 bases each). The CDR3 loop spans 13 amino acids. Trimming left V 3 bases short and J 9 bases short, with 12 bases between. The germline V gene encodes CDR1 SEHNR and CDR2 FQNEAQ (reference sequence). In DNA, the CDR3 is TGTGCCAGCAGCTTCCGGAGGGGGATTGAGCAGTTCTTC. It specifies CASSFRRGIEQFF.

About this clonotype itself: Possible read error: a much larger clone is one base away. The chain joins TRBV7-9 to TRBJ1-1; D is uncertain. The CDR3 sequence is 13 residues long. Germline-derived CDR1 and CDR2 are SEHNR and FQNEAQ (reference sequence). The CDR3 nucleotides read TGTGCCAGCAGGCCGGACGGATACACTGCAGCTTTCTTT. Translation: CASRPDGYTAAFF.

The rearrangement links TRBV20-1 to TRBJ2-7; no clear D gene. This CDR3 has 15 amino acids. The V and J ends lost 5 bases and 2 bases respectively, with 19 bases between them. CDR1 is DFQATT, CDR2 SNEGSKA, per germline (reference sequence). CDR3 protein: CSARQRERVTYEQYF. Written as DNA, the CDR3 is TGCAGTGCTCGACAAAGGGAACGGGTCACCTACGAGCAGTACTTC.

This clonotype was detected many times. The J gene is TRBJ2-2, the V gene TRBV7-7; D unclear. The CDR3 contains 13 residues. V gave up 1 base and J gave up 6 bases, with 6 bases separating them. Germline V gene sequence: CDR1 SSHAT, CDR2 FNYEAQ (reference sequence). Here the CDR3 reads CASSLGASGELFF. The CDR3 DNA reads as TGTGCCAGCAGCTTAGGGGCGTCCGGGGAGCTGTTTTTT.

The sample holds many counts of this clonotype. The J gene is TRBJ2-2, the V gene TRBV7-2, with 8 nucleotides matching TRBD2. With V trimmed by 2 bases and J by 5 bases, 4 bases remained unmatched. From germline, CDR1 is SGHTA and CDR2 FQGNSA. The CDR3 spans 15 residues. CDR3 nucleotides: TGTGCCAGCAGCTTATTGCCGGGAGGGACCGGGGAGCTGTTTTTT. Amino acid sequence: CASSLLPGGTGELFF.